Presented here are 20 T cell receptor beta chains from one specimen sequenced in a study of shared clonotypes between healthy human individuals. Method: immunoSEQ multiplex PCR; TCRdb's copy keeps in-frame clones and lacks some. The repertoire holds about 490,000 clones, with 76% as singletons. The sample comprised PBMCs. The source is a woman in her 40s in good health. Some clones in this sample may be carry-over from other donors' samples.

This sequence joins TRBV19 and TRBJ2-7; 9 bases are a match to TRBD2. Germline CDR1 reads LNHDA; CDR2 reads SQIVND (reference sequence). This CDR3 contains 14 residues. With 3 bases clipped from V and 4 bases from J, the junction kept 4 bases outside the gene matches. CDR3 nucleotides: TGTGCCAGTAGTATTGGTCTAGCGGGATACGAGCAGTACTTC. As protein: CASSIGLAGYEQYF. Using reference TRBV19 and TRBJ2-7 for the parts outside the CDR3, the full variable domain is DGGITQSPKYLFRKEGQNVTLSCEQNLNHDAMYWYRQDPGQGLRLIYYSQIVNDFQKGDIAEGYSVSREKKESFPLTVTSAQKNPTAFYLCASSIGLAGYEQYFGPGTRLTVT.

The chain couples TRBV10-3 to TRBJ2-5, with 15 bases identical to TRBD2. The germline gives CDR1 ENHRY, CDR2 SYGVKD. This CDR3 has 16 amino acids. V shed 5 bases and J 4 bases; nucleotides not matched to a gene: 5. In nucleotides, the CDR3 is TGTGCCATCAGTTCGGGACTAGCGGGAGGTTCAGAGACCCAGTACTTC. This encodes CAISSGLAGGSETQYF.

Note on this clone: A much larger clone is a single base away; this may be a read error. Other DNA sequences within the sample encode an identical CDR3. The chain is built from TRBV30 and TRBJ1-3, with a possible D match to TRBD1 (6 bases). Germline lookup yields CDR1 GTSNPN and CDR2 SVGIG (reference sequence). This CDR3 comprises 14 residues. V dropped 3 bases and J dropped 0 bases, with 9 bases sitting between them. The CDR3 spells CAWRQGYSGNTIYF. Written as DNA, the CDR3 is TGTGCCTGGAGACAGGGCTACTCTGGAAACACCATATATTTT. Full variable domain (outside the CDR3, taken from reference TRBV30 and TRBJ1-3): SQTIHQWPATLVQPVGSPLSLECTVEGTSNPNLYWYRQAAGRGLQLLFYSVGIGQISSEVPQNLSASRPQDRQFILSSKKLLLSDSGFYLCAWRQGYSGNTIYFGEGSWLTVV.

The chain combines TRBV7-8 with TRBJ2-1; unclear D gene. This CDR3 has 18 residues. Trimming took off 1 base at V and 3 bases at J, with 19 bases between the two ends. From germline, CDR1 is SGHVS and CDR2 FQNEAQ. DNA for the CDR3: TGTGCCAGCAGCTTAGGTACCCAAGGCATCCCCTACTACAATGAGCAGTTCTTC. Amino acids: CASSLGTQGIPYYNEQFF.

The genes are TRBV29-1 and TRBJ2-7, with D possibly being TRBD1 (6 bases). The length of the CDR3 is 16 residues. Germline CDR1 SQVTM, CDR2 ANQGSEA. V lost 4 bases and J lost 2, with 21 bases in between. CDR3 sequence reads: CSVVGATGPLAYEQYF. As DNA, the CDR3 is TGCAGCGTTGTCGGGGCGACAGGCCCTTTAGCCTACGAGCAGTACTTC.

This clone was detected a few times. Other DNA sequences in this specimen translate into the identical CDR3. The chain recombines TRBV5-1 with TRBJ2-7, with D uncertain. Germline lookup yields CDR1 SGHRS and CDR2 YFSETQ. V lost 0 bases to trimming and J lost 2 bases, with 6 bases between them. This CDR3 has 13 residues. The chain's CDR3 is CASSLGLPYEQYF. Here the CDR3 DNA reads TGCGCCAGCAGCTTGGGGCTCCCCTACGAGCAGTACTTC.

The chain employs TRBV27 and TRBJ2-1; a possible D gene is TRBD2 (6 bases). The CDR3 loop spans 15 amino acids. The V and J ends lost 6 bases and 4 bases respectively, with 16 bases between them. Germline CDR1 reads MNHEY; CDR2 reads SMNVEV (reference sequence). The CDR3 DNA is TGTGCCAGCAGCTCCCAGGGTAGCGGATACAATGAGCAGTTCTTC. Translated, it gives CASSSQGSGYNEQFF.

This clone was counted a few times. The chain's CDR3 is CASSPIGHEQFF. CDR3 bases: TGTGCCAGCTCACCAATTGGGCATGAGCAGTTCTTC. The chain uses TRBV18 and TRBJ2-1; D gene uncertain. Germline CDR1 reads KGHSH; CDR2 reads LQKENI. V lost 2 bases and J 8 bases, leaving 7 bases between the germline ends. The CDR3 sequence is 12 residues long.

This clone appeared a single time. Other DNA sequences in the sample encode the same CDR3. The V gene is TRBV18, the J gene TRBJ2-5; the D is unclear. V was clipped by 3 bases and J by 0 bases, with 5 bases between them. Germline assignment: CDR1 KGHSH and CDR2 LQKENI. The CDR3 is made up of 13 amino acids. The CDR3 spells CASSPRYQETQYF. The CDR3 region has the DNA TGTGCCAGCTCACCTAGGTACCAAGAGACCCAGTACTTC.

The gene calls are TRBV2 and TRBJ2-3; TRBD2 matches 10 bases. Per the germline V gene, CDR1 is SNHLY and CDR2 is FYNNEI. With 2 bases clipped from V and 2 bases from J, the junction kept 4 bases outside the gene matches. The CDR3 covers 16 residues. CDR3 region: CASSEISGRDTDTQYF. For the CDR3, the DNA is TGTGCCAGCAGTGAAATCAGCGGGAGGGACACAGATACGCAGTATTTT.

The J gene is TRBJ2-7, the V gene TRBV29-1; 8 nucleotides match TRBD2. The CDR3 consists of 13 residues. Germline CDR1 is SQVTM and CDR2 is ANQGSEA. Trimming removed 2 bases from V and 4 bases from J; junction bases left unmatched: 4. The DNA of the CDR3 is TGCAGCGTTGAATTTAGCGGGATATACGAGCAGTACTTC. Its protein product is CSVEFSGIYEQYF.

The chain uses TRBV28 and TRBJ1-4; D gene uncertain. Germline CDR1 reads MDHEN; CDR2 reads SYDVKM. This CDR3 is 14 amino acids long. Trimming shortened V by 3 bases and J by 0 bases, and 5 bases separated the two germline ends. CDR3 sequence reads: CASSLGSTNEKLFF. The CDR3 DNA follows: TGTGCCAGCAGTTTGGGATCAACTAATGAAAAACTGTTTTTT.

This clone was observed a few times. This chain joins TRBV2 and TRBJ1-1, with D unresolved. With 4 bases removed from V and 2 bases from J, the gap between germline ends came to 8 bases. CDR3 size: 13 residues. Per the germline V gene, CDR1 is SNHLY and CDR2 is FYNNEI. CDR3 nucleotides: TGTGCCAGCAGTGTAGACACAAACACTGAAGCTTTCTTT. Its translation is CASSVDTNTEAFF.

The chain employs TRBV10-2 and TRBJ2-7; TRBD1 agrees at 7 bases. From germline, CDR1 is WSHSY and CDR2 SAAADI. The J segment lost 4 bases and the V segment lost 7 bases, leaving 10 bases of the junction unmatched. This CDR3 spans 14 amino acids. CDR3 protein: CASKELTGRYEQYF. CDR3 bases: TGCGCCAGCAAAGAGTTGACAGGGCGATACGAGCAGTACTTC.

V usage is TRBV5-6 and J usage is TRBJ2-5, with D perhaps matching TRBD1 (6 bases). The V gene's germline CDR1 is SGHDT and CDR2 YYEEEE. V dropped 2 bases and J dropped 6 bases, with 14 bases sitting between them. This CDR3 contains 14 residues. CDR3: CASSLGTGIQTQYF. CDR3 in DNA: TGTGCCAGCAGCTTAGGAACAGGGATTCAGACCCAGTACTTC.

About this clone itself: Other DNA sequences in this sample translate to the same CDR3. The rearrangement links TRBV11-2 to TRBJ2-6; a possible D gene is TRBD1 (6 bases). Germline V gene sequence: CDR1 SGHAT, CDR2 FQNNGV. Trimming left V 4 bases short and J 3 bases short, with 7 bases between. This CDR3 is 14 amino acids long. The CDR3 bases are TGTGCCAGCAGCTGGACAGTTGGGGCCAACGTCCTGACTTTC. It is translated as CASSWTVGANVLTF.

The chain carries TRBV5-1 and TRBJ2-1; 7 bases are shared with TRBD2. This CDR3 region has 15 residues. V lost 1 base to trimming and J lost 7 bases; unmatched junction nucleotides: 8. Germline-derived CDR1 and CDR2 are SGHRS and YFSETQ. The CDR3 DNA follows: TGCGCCAGCAGCTTGCAGGGCGGGAGATCAAATGAGCAGTTCTTC. It yields the protein CASSLQGGRSNEQFF.

The chain joins TRBV4-1 to TRBJ2-3; D possibly corresponds to TRBD1 (6 bases). Germline V gives CDR1 MGHRA, CDR2 YSYEKL. The CDR3 consists of 15 residues. V lost 2 bases and J 0 bases, leaving 9 bases between the germline ends. CDR3 nucleotide sequence: TGCGCCAGCAGCCAAACAGGGCCTAGCACAGATACGCAGTATTTT. Protein sequence: CASSQTGPSTDTQYF.

The chain carries TRBV5-1 and TRBJ2-1, with D maybe TRBD1 (6 bases). V was pared by 8 bases and J by 2 bases, with 14 bases between. The CDR3 consists of 14 residues. The V gene's germline CDR1 is SGHRS and CDR2 YFSETQ. The CDR3 spells CASSEGHPYNEQFF. CDR3 sequence (DNA): TGCGCCAGTAGCGAGGGACACCCCTACAATGAGCAGTTCTTC.

Many counts were recorded for this clone. One end of the junction does not line up with germline, which may come from a read error. The CDR3 coding sequence is TGTGCCTGGAAAAGGCAGAACCCCGGGGAGCTGTTTTTT. Amino acid sequence: CAWKRQNPGELFF. The chain joins TRBV30 to TRBJ2-2, with D uncertain. The CDR3 totals 13 residues. Germline V gives CDR1 GTSNPN, CDR2 SVGIG (reference sequence).